Described below is a single T cell receptor (beta chain) sequence and its context. The source of the sample is a study of T cell repertoires in cytomegalovirus infection. Study summary: Indications of both CMV infection and matching HLA type were provided by public TCR beta signatures.

One entry per CDR3 protein results from TCRdb running MiXCR on the reads. The table lists 200,000 to 300,000 distinct CDR3 sequences, roughly 9% of them singletons, with approximately 15% in the top ten. Specimen: PBMCs. The receptor was derived from a human donor in good health (CMV status not recorded). Some clones in this sample may be carry-over from other donors' samples.

As DNA, the CDR3 is TGTGCCAGCAGCACAGGGACTAGTAGGTACAATGAGCAGTTCTTC. Translating gives CASSTGTSRYNEQFF. The V call is TRBV5-6, the J call TRBJ2-1, with 8 bases matching TRBD2. Unmatched junction bases numbered 7, after V lost 4 bases and J lost 4 bases. Germline CDR1 is SGHDT and CDR2 is YYEEEE. The CDR3 loop spans 15 amino acids.